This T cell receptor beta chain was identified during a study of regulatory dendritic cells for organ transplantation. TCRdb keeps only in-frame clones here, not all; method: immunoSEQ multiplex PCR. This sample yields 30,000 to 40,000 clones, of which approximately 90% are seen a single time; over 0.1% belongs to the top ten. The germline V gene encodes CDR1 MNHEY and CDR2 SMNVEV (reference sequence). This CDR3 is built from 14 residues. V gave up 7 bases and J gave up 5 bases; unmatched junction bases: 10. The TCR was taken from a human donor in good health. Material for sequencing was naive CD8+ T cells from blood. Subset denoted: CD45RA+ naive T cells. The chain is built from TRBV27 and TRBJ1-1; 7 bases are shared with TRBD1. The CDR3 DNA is TGTGCCAGCACAGTAGGGGGCCGAGGTACTGAAGCTTTCTTT. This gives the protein CASTVGGRGTEAFF.